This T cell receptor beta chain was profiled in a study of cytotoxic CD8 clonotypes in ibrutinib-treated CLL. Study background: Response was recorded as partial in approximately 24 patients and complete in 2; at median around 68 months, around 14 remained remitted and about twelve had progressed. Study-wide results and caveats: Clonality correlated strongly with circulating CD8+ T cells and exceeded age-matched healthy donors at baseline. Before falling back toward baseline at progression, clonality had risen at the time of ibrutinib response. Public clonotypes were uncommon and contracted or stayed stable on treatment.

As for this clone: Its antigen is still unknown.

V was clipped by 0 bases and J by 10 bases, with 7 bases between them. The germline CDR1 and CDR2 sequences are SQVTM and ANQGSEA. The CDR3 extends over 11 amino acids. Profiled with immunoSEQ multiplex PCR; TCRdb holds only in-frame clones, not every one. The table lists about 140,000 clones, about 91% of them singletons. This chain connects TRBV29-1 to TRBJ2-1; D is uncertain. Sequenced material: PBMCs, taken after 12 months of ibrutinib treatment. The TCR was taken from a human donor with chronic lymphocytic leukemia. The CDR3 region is CSVEDTFEQFF. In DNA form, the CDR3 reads TGCAGCGTTGAAGACACTTTCGAGCAGTTCTTC.